The T cell receptor beta chain under discussion was sequenced for a study of blood T cell repertoires in COVID-19. Across the whole study: Sources were T cells, B-cell-depleted T cells, or PBMCs; the material itself was cDNA or gDNA.

Sequenced by immunoSEQ multiplex PCR; TCRdb stores in-frame clones only, minus some. The sample has about 94,000 clones; roughly four fifths are singletons. There are 14 residues in the CDR3. The V and J ends lost 3 bases and 3 bases respectively, with 10 bases between them. Germline CDR1 and CDR2: SGHNT and YENEEA. The sequenced material came from peripheral blood. The chain combines TRBV11-3 with TRBJ2-3, with D perhaps matching TRBD1 (5 bases). The sequence was obtained from a man aged 60 to 69 with acute or convalescent COVID-19. The CDR3 coding sequence is TGTGCCAGCAGCTTGGGCAAGGGGACAGATACGCAGTATTTT. This translates into CASSLGKGTDTQYF. Based on the CDR3 plus reference TRBV11-3 and TRBJ2-3, the full variable domain is EAGVVQSPRYKIIEKKQPVAFWCNPISGHNTLYWYLQNLGQGPELLIRYENEEAVDDSQLPKDRFSAERLKGVDSTLKIQPAELGDSAVYLCASSLGKGTDTQYFGPGTRLTVL.